The clone carrying this T cell receptor beta chain was detected once. Its antigen remains unidentified. Profiled with immunoSEQ multiplex PCR; TCRdb holds only in-frame clones, not every one. The sample contains roughly 100,000 clones, roughly 88% of which appear only once. The data were obtained in a study of T cell responses to AZD1222 COVID-19 vaccine. Study summary: Second doses at about 4 or about 12 weeks were pooled. Findings of the study overall: Donors were largely white British and mainly female; clonal diversity was possibly underestimated.

CDR3 length equals 13 residues. V dropped 2 bases and J dropped 2 bases, with 6 bases sitting between them. CDR1 and CDR2 from the germline V gene are SNHLY and FYNNEI. This TCR was sampled from an adult in good health. The source was peripheral blood, collected on day 0 of AZD1222 vaccination. The chain couples TRBV2 to TRBJ1-2; D is unclear. The CDR3 is CASSESGNYGYTF. The CDR3 bases are TGTGCCAGCAGTGAAAGCGGAAACTATGGCTACACCTTC.